The rows below give T cell receptor beta chains drawn from one sample of a study of response to subunit inactivated influenza vaccine. TCRdb reprocessed the RT-PCR reads with MiXCR, giving one entry per CDR3 protein. The sample records 500,000 to 600,000 distinct CDR3 sequences, approximately 15% being singletons. The source was CD4+ T cells sorted from PBMCs, collected about 23 months after vaccination. These receptors all stem from a man between 50 and 75 years old who received an inactivated influenza vaccine. Each CDR3 is given with its conserved first and last residue. The order of the fields is J gene, clone size, D gene, V gene, CDR3 DNA, CDR3 protein. The D gene is left open where the match is weak. Only part of the rows carry a size: once, few, many, or a class if the clone is expanded.

J gene: TRBJ2-3
clone size: -
D gene: -
V gene: TRBV7-9
CDR3 DNA: TGTGCCAGCAGCTCCCAGCCTAGTGATACGCAGTATTTT
CDR3 protein: CASSSQPSDTQYF

J gene: TRBJ2-1
clone size: few
D gene: TRBD2
V gene: TRBV3-1
CDR3 DNA: TGTGCCAGCAGGAAACTAGCGGGTGAGCAGTTCTTC
CDR3 protein: CASRKLAGEQFF

J gene: TRBJ2-3
clone size: -
D gene: -
V gene: TRBV7-2
CDR3 DNA: TGTGCCGGCAGCCCAGAGCAGGGAGATACGCAGTATTTT
CDR3 protein: CAGSPEQGDTQYF

J gene: TRBJ2-6
clone size: once
D gene: -
V gene: TRBV5-1
CDR3 DNA: TGCGCCAGCAGCTTACAGTCTGGGGCCAACGTCCTGGCTTTC
CDR3 protein: CASSLQSGANVLAF

J gene: TRBJ2-3
clone size: -
D gene: TRBD2
V gene: TRBV5-1
CDR3 DNA: TGCGCCAGCAGCTTGGCCGCAACTAGCGGGGGAGGAGATACGCAGTATTTT
CDR3 protein: CASSLAATSGGGDTQYF

J gene: TRBJ1-1
clone size: -
D gene: -
V gene: TRBV12-3/TRBV12-4
CDR3 DNA: TGTGCCAGCAGACGGACAGCCACTGAAGCTTTCTTT
CDR3 protein: CASRRTATEAFF

J gene: TRBJ2-5
clone size: many
D gene: -
V gene: TRBV29-1
CDR3 DNA: TGCAGCGCACGCCTATACCAAGAGACCCAGTACTTC
CDR3 protein: CSARLYQETQYF

J gene: TRBJ2-7
clone size: -
D gene: TRBD2
V gene: TRBV6-5
CDR3 DNA: TGTGCCAGCAGTTCCGGTCAAGGACTAGCGATCTACGAGCAGTACTTC
CDR3 protein: CASSSGQGLAIYEQYF

J gene: TRBJ2-7
clone size: many
D gene: TRBD1
V gene: TRBV6-2/TRBV6-3
CDR3 DNA: TGTGCCAGCAGCTGGGGAACAGGGGCCACCTACGAGCAGTACTTC
CDR3 protein: CASSWGTGATYEQYF

J gene: TRBJ1-6
clone size: many
D gene: -
V gene: TRBV5-6
CDR3 DNA: TGTGCCAGCAGCTTGGCGGGGAATAATTCACCCCTCCACTTT
CDR3 protein: CASSLAGNNSPLHF

J gene: TRBJ1-2
clone size: many
D gene: TRBD1
V gene: TRBV6-2/TRBV6-3
CDR3 DNA: TGTGCCGGCGCGGGTTTTGGCAGGGGGATCGATGGCTACACCTTC
CDR3 protein: CAGAGFGRGIDGYTF

J gene: TRBJ1-4
clone size: -
D gene: -
V gene: TRBV7-2
CDR3 DNA: TGTGCCAGCAGCTTAGGTAACCCGAATGAAAAACTGTTTTTT
CDR3 protein: CASSLGNPNEKLFF

J gene: TRBJ2-2
clone size: few
D gene: -
V gene: TRBV4-2
CDR3 DNA: TGTGCCAGCAGCCTCCTCGGGACTTTAAACACCGGGGAGCTGTTTTTT
CDR3 protein: CASSLLGTLNTGELFF

J gene: TRBJ1-6
clone size: -
D gene: -
V gene: TRBV5-1
CDR3 DNA: TGCGCCAGCAGGTCGGGGTCCGGACCTAATTCACCCCTCCACTTT
CDR3 protein: CASRSGSGPNSPLHF

J gene: TRBJ1-2
clone size: -
D gene: -
V gene: TRBV20-1
CDR3 DNA: TGCAGTGCTAGTGAGTTTGGACGCTATGGCTACACCTTC
CDR3 protein: CSASEFGRYGYTF

J gene: TRBJ2-1
clone size: many
D gene: -
V gene: TRBV5-1
CDR3 DNA: TGCGCCAGCAGCTTGGCCGTAGGGGGGGGCGAGCGGTCCTACAATGAGCAGTTCTTC
CDR3 protein: CASSLAVGGGERSYNEQFF

J gene: TRBJ2-1
clone size: -
D gene: TRBD2
V gene: TRBV7-9
CDR3 DNA: TGTGCCAGCAGCTTAGGTGTAGCGGGGTACAATGAGCAGTTCTTC
CDR3 protein: CASSLGVAGYNEQFF

J gene: TRBJ2-7
clone size: few
D gene: TRBD2
V gene: TRBV5-5
CDR3 DNA: TGTGCCAGCAGCTTGGGGCCAGCGGGATTGTTGCACGAGCAGTACTTC
CDR3 protein: CASSLGPAGLLHEQYF

J gene: TRBJ1-1
clone size: -
D gene: TRBD1
V gene: TRBV4-3
CDR3 DNA: TGCGCCAGCAGCCAAGACCCGACAGGGTTCCCGAAGAACACTGAAGCTTTCTTT
CDR3 protein: CASSQDPTGFPKNTEAFF

J gene: TRBJ2-7
clone size: -
D gene: -
V gene: TRBV11-2
CDR3 DNA: TGTGCCAGCAGCTTAGTCCCCGGGACACGCGGGGAGCAGTACTTC
CDR3 protein: CASSLVPGTRGEQYF

J gene: TRBJ2-1
clone size: few
D gene: -
V gene: TRBV11-2
CDR3 DNA: TGTGCCAGCAGCCAACGCCCCTCCGATTTATACAATGAGCAGTTCTTC
CDR3 protein: CASSQRPSDLYNEQFF

J gene: TRBJ2-7
clone size: few
D gene: TRBD2
V gene: TRBV20-1
CDR3 DNA: TGCAGTGCTAGAGATAGTCAGACTAGCAGCTACGAGCAGTACTTC
CDR3 protein: CSARDSQTSSYEQYF

J gene: TRBJ1-3
clone size: -
D gene: TRBD1
V gene: TRBV28
CDR3 DNA: TGTGCCAGCAGTATACAGGGGGCAGGAGGAAACACCATATATTTT
CDR3 protein: CASSIQGAGGNTIYF

J gene: TRBJ2-1
clone size: few
D gene: TRBD2
V gene: TRBV6-2/TRBV6-3
CDR3 DNA: TGTGCCAGCAGTTACCCCGGGGCTAGCGGCTACAATGAGCAGTTCTTC
CDR3 protein: CASSYPGASGYNEQFF

J gene: TRBJ1-3
clone size: -
D gene: -
V gene: TRBV3-1
CDR3 DNA: TGTGCCAGCAGCCAAGATTATCTCGCGACGTCTGGAAACACCATATATTTT
CDR3 protein: CASSQDYLATSGNTIYF

J gene: TRBJ2-3
clone size: many
D gene: TRBD2
V gene: TRBV7-9
CDR3 DNA: TGTGCCAGCAGCCCGCGGGGGGGCACCACAGATACGCAGTATTTT
CDR3 protein: CASSPRGGTTDTQYF

J gene: TRBJ2-5
clone size: few
D gene: TRBD2
V gene: TRBV7-2
CDR3 DNA: TGTGCCAGCAGCTTATCCCGGGAGGCAGAGACCCAGTACTTC
CDR3 protein: CASSLSREAETQYF

J gene: TRBJ1-4
clone size: -
D gene: -
V gene: TRBV3-1
CDR3 DNA: TGTGCCAGCAGCCAGAGTGGCAGCTTAGAAAAACTGTTTTTT
CDR3 protein: CASSQSGSLEKLFF

J gene: TRBJ1-1
clone size: few
D gene: -
V gene: TRBV5-1
CDR3 DNA: TGCGCCAGCAGCTTGGACGCGGGAAGGCGCACTGAAGCTTTCTTT
CDR3 protein: CASSLDAGRRTEAFF

J gene: TRBJ2-7
clone size: -
D gene: -
V gene: TRBV15
CDR3 DNA: TGTGCCACCAGCAGCCCCATAAGAGACAGTAACTACGAGCAGTACTTC
CDR3 protein: CATSSPIRDSNYEQYF

J gene: TRBJ1-6
clone size: few
D gene: -
V gene: TRBV4-1
CDR3 DNA: TGCGCCAGCAGCCAAGATGAGAGGGATTCACCCCTCCACTTT
CDR3 protein: CASSQDERDSPLHF

J gene: TRBJ2-1
clone size: few
D gene: -
V gene: TRBV11-2
CDR3 DNA: TGTGCCAGCAGCCATCCAGGGACCCCGGAGCAGTTCTTC
CDR3 protein: CASSHPGTPEQFF

J gene: TRBJ2-2
clone size: -
D gene: -
V gene: TRBV2
CDR3 DNA: TGTGCCAGCAATTGGCAGGGAGGCACCGGGGAGCTGTTTTTT
CDR3 protein: CASNWQGGTGELFF

J gene: TRBJ2-1
clone size: -
D gene: TRBD2
V gene: TRBV6-5
CDR3 DNA: TGTGCCAGCAGTTACGACGGGGGGAACTACAATGAGCAGTTCTTC
CDR3 protein: CASSYDGGNYNEQFF

J gene: TRBJ2-7
clone size: -
D gene: -
V gene: TRBV2
CDR3 DNA: TGTGCCAGCAGTGAAGCGCTTGGCGGGGCGGGACAGTTCGACGAGCAGTACTTC
CDR3 protein: CASSEALGGAGQFDEQYF

J gene: TRBJ2-6
clone size: -
D gene: -
V gene: TRBV6-2/TRBV6-3
CDR3 DNA: TGTGCCAGCAGTTACGGGTCCCTCTCTGGGGCCAACGTCCTGACTTTC
CDR3 protein: CASSYGSLSGANVLTF

J gene: TRBJ1-6
clone size: -
D gene: -
V gene: TRBV13
CDR3 DNA: TGTGCCAGCAGCCTCGATCCGGATGGCTCACCCCTCCACTTT
CDR3 protein: CASSLDPDGSPLHF

J gene: TRBJ2-3
clone size: -
D gene: -
V gene: TRBV2
CDR3 DNA: TGTGCCAGCAGTCGAAAACAAGATACGCAGTATTTT
CDR3 protein: CASSRKQDTQYF

J gene: TRBJ2-5
clone size: few
D gene: -
V gene: TRBV6-5
CDR3 DNA: TGTGCCAGCAGTTACGGTGGGGGGCTTGGGGAGACCCAGTACTTC
CDR3 protein: CASSYGGGLGETQYF

J gene: TRBJ1-5
clone size: few
D gene: -
V gene: TRBV10-3
CDR3 DNA: TGTGCCATCAGTGAGAGCCAGAATCAGCCCCAGCATTTT
CDR3 protein: CAISESQNQPQHF

J gene: TRBJ2-2
clone size: few
D gene: TRBD1
V gene: TRBV5-1
CDR3 DNA: TGCGCCAGCAGCTCGACCGGGACAGCGAACACCGGGGAGCTGTTTTTT
CDR3 protein: CASSSTGTANTGELFF

J gene: TRBJ1-1
clone size: few
D gene: -
V gene: TRBV12-3/TRBV12-4
CDR3 DNA: TGTGCCAGCAGCCCGAGGGGGGGGAGATCATTGGACACTGAAGCTTTCTTT
CDR3 protein: CASSPRGGRSLDTEAFF

J gene: TRBJ1-3
clone size: few
D gene: -
V gene: TRBV2
CDR3 DNA: TGTGCCAGCAGTGTACGGCAAAACAGAAACACCATATATTTT
CDR3 protein: CASSVRQNRNTIYF

J gene: TRBJ2-1
clone size: many
D gene: TRBD2
V gene: TRBV7-8
CDR3 DNA: TGTGCCAGCAGCAAGGGACTAGCGGGAGTAGGAGATGAGCAGTTCTTC
CDR3 protein: CASSKGLAGVGDEQFF

J gene: TRBJ2-1
clone size: few
D gene: -
V gene: TRBV7-2
CDR3 DNA: TGTGCCAGCAGCCGTGGCGGGACCACCTACAATGAGCAGTTCTTC
CDR3 protein: CASSRGGTTYNEQFF

J gene: TRBJ2-2
clone size: -
D gene: -
V gene: TRBV5-1
CDR3 DNA: TGCGCCAGCAGCCAGACCCTGGGCGGGGAGCTGTTTTTT
CDR3 protein: CASSQTLGGELFF

J gene: TRBJ1-2
clone size: few
D gene: -
V gene: TRBV19
CDR3 DNA: TGTGCCAGTAGTATTGGCATTCTCTATGGCTACACCTTC
CDR3 protein: CASSIGILYGYTF

J gene: TRBJ2-1
clone size: -
D gene: TRBD2
V gene: TRBV18
CDR3 DNA: TGTGCCAGCTCTCCGAATGCGGGACTAGTTAATGAGCAGTTCTTC
CDR3 protein: CASSPNAGLVNEQFF

J gene: TRBJ1-1
clone size: -
D gene: TRBD1
V gene: TRBV20-1
CDR3 DNA: TGCAGTGCTAGTAAGGACAGGGTCACTGAAGCTTTCTTT
CDR3 protein: CSASKDRVTEAFF

J gene: TRBJ2-2
clone size: -
D gene: -
V gene: TRBV2
CDR3 DNA: TGTGCCACTAACCGAGGGGCGACGAACACCGGGGAGCTGTTTTTT
CDR3 protein: CATNRGATNTGELFF

J gene: TRBJ1-5
clone size: -
D gene: -
V gene: TRBV6-2/TRBV6-3
CDR3 DNA: TGTGCCAGCAGGGGAATAACGCGTTCTAACAGGGTATCTCAGCCCCAGCATTTT
CDR3 protein: CASRGITRSNRVSQPQHF

J gene: TRBJ2-3
clone size: many
D gene: -
V gene: TRBV5-1
CDR3 DNA: TGCGCCAGCAGGCAAGGGGCAGATACGCAGTATTTT
CDR3 protein: CASRQGADTQYF

J gene: TRBJ2-5
clone size: few
D gene: TRBD2
V gene: TRBV20-1
CDR3 DNA: TGCAGTGCTATATCGGCGGGAGGGATGGAGACCCAGTACTTC
CDR3 protein: CSAISAGGMETQYF

J gene: TRBJ2-1
clone size: few
D gene: TRBD2
V gene: TRBV20-1
CDR3 DNA: TGCAGTGCTAGGATAATAGCGGGAGCCTCCCCCAATGAGCAGTTCTTC
CDR3 protein: CSARIIAGASPNEQFF

J gene: TRBJ2-7
clone size: -
D gene: -
V gene: TRBV4-3
CDR3 DNA: TGCGCCAGCAGCCAAGGCCCAGGAAACTACGAGCAGTACTTC
CDR3 protein: CASSQGPGNYEQYF

J gene: TRBJ2-1
clone size: few
D gene: -
V gene: TRBV6-5
CDR3 DNA: TGTGCCAGCAGTTACTCGCAGGGACCTTACAATGAGCAGTTCTTC
CDR3 protein: CASSYSQGPYNEQFF